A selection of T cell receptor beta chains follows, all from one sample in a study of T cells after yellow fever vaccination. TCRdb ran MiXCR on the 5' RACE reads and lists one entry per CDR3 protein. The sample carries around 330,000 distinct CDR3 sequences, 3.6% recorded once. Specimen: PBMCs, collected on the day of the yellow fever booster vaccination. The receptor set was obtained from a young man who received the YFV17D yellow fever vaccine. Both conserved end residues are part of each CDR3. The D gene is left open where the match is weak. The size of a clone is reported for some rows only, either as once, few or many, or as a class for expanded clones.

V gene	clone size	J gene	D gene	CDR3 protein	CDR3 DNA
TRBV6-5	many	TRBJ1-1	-	CASSRRGTEAFF	TGTGCCAGCTCTCGGAGGGGGACTGAAGCTTTCTTT
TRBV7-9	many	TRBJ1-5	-	CASSLGSQPQHF	TGTGCCAGCAGCTTAGGGAGTCAGCCCCAGCATTTT
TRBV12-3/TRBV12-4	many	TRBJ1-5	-	CASSLAQGVPQHF	TGTGCCAGCAGTTTAGCGCAGGGAGTTCCCCAGCATTTT
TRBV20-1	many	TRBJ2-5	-	CSARDGIVGETQYF	TGCAGTGCTAGAGATGGGATAGTAGGCGAGACCCAGTACTTC
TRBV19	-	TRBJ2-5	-	CGGIQETQYF	TGTGGAGGGATTCAAGAGACCCAGTACTTC
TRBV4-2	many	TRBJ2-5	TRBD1	CASSQAGQGVETQYF	TGTGCCAGCAGCCAAGCTGGACAGGGGGTCGAGACCCAGTACTTC
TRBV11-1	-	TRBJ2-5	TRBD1	CASSAGQARETQYF	TGTGCCAGCAGCGCAGGACAGGCTAGGGAGACCCAGTACTTC
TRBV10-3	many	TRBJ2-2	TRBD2	CAISDTSGGTGELFF	TGTGCCATCAGTGATACTAGCGGGGGCACCGGGGAGCTGTTTTTT
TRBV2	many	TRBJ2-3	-	CASKPSTDTQYF	TGTGCCAGCAAGCCTAGCACAGATACGCAGTATTTT
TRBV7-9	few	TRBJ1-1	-	CASSLATDGWTEAFF	TGTGCCAGCAGCTTAGCGACGGATGGGTGGACTGAAGCTTTCTTT
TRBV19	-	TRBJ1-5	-	CASRGRNQPQHF	TGTGCCAGCCGGGGACGGAATCAGCCCCAGCATTTT
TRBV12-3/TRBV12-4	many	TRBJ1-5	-	CASTFGNQPQHF	TGTGCCAGCACTTTCGGCAATCAGCCCCAGCATTTT
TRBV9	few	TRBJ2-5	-	CASSAGLIQETQYF	TGTGCCAGCAGCGCCGGACTCATCCAAGAGACCCAGTACTTC
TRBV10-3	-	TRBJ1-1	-	CAISESSSMNTEAFF	TGTGCCATCAGTGAGTCGTCCAGTATGAACACTGAAGCTTTCTTT
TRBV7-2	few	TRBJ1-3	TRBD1	CASSSGQGRHTIYF	TGTGCCAGCAGCTCAGGACAGGGGAGACACACCATATATTTT
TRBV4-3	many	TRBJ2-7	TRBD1	CASSQEGTGAYEQYF	TGCGCCAGCAGCCAAGAAGGGACAGGTGCCTACGAGCAGTACTTC
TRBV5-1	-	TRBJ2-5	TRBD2	CASSRTSIQETQYF	TGCGCCAGCAGCCGGACTAGTATACAAGAGACCCAGTACTTC
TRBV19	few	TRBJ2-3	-	CASSMSDLGTDTQYF	TGTGCCAGTAGTATGTCGGACCTCGGCACAGATACGCAGTATTTT
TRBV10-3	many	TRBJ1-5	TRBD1	CAISEGRGLGQPQHF	TGTGCCATCAGTGAGGGAAGGGGGCTGGGTCAGCCCCAGCATTTT